Listed here are 3 T cell receptor beta chains from one sample, sequenced in a study of PD-1 blockade in classical Hodgkin lymphoma. Documented time point: cycle 4 day 1 (C4D1), after six to seven weeks of nivolumab. Relapse was seen in all patients after autologous stem cell transplantation, and brentuximab vedotin exposure was variable. Assay: immunoSEQ multiplex PCR; the TCRdb copy retains only in-frame clones and omits some. The sample holds 19,000 or so clones, approximately 85% seen once. The source was peripheral blood mononuclear cells (PBMCs), collected before the fourth cycle of nivolumab. These receptors all come from a human donor with classical Hodgkin lymphoma.

This chain uses TRBV5-6 with TRBJ2-1; 9 nucleotides agree with TRBD2. The CDR3 extends over 13 amino acids. Germline values: CDR1 SGHDT, CDR2 YYEEEE. Trimming at V came to 0 bases and at J to 12 bases, leaving 4 bases not matched to a gene. Here the CDR3 DNA reads TGTGCCAGCAGCTTGGTTGGAGCGGGAGGGCAGTTCTTC. It is translated as CASSLVGAGGQFF.

The chain is built from TRBV7-3 and TRBJ2-3; D unclear. From germline, CDR1 is SGHTA and CDR2 FQGTGA. This CDR3 contains 14 residues. V gave up 4 bases and J gave up 0 bases, with 8 bases separating them. The CDR3 DNA is TGTGCCAGCAGCTCCGGACCTAGCACAGATACGCAGTATTTT. Protein: CASSSGPSTDTQYF.

V is TRBV5-1 and J is TRBJ2-7, with 13 bases matching TRBD2. The trim removed 2 bases at V and 2 bases at J, leaving 1 base unmatched. The CDR3 runs to 15 residues. Germline CDR1 reads SGHRS; CDR2 reads YFSETQ. Here the CDR3 DNA reads TGCGCCAGCAGCTTCGGACTAGCGGGGGCCTACGAGCAGTACTTC. Translated: CASSFGLAGAYEQYF.